A selection of T cell receptor beta chains follows, all from one sample in a study of T cell responses to AZD1222 COVID-19 vaccine. The repertoire was sequenced with immunoSEQ multiplex PCR; TCRdb's copy has only in-frame clones and lacks some. The sample holds fewer than 200,000 clones; around 94% are singletons and the top ten take 10%. The sample in question was peripheral blood, obtained on day 0 of AZD1222 vaccination. These receptors came from an adult in good health. Each CDR3 is given with its conserved first and last residue. A D gene is named only where the DNA matches it firmly. Clone sizes are given selectively: once, few, many, or a class where the clone is expanded.

J gene,V gene,D gene,clone size,CDR3 protein,CDR3 DNA
TRBJ1-1,TRBV10-3,TRBD1,.,CAISADRGGEAFF,TGTGCCATCAGTGCAGACAGGGGGGGGGAAGCTTTCTTT
TRBJ2-1,TRBV5-1,TRBD2,.,CASSPSTSGRYNEQFF,TGCGCCAGCAGCCCGTCGACTAGCGGGAGGTACAATGAGCAGTTCTTC
TRBJ1-3,TRBV19,.,.,CASSKGVYSGNTIYF,TGTGCCAGTAGCAAAGGCGTCTACTCTGGAAACACCATATATTTT
TRBJ2-1,TRBV7-2,.,.,CASSYRDLSYNEQFF,TGTGCCAGCAGTTACCGGGATTTATCCTACAATGAGCAGTTCTTC
TRBJ1-6,TRBV10-2,TRBD1,.,CASSSMDRVVNSPLHF,TGCGCCAGCAGTAGCATGGACAGGGTAGTTAATTCACCCCTCCACTTT
TRBJ2-2,TRBV11-3,TRBD2,.,CASSLDLRAGENTGELFF,TGTGCCAGCAGCTTAGATCTACGAGCGGGAGAGAACACCGGGGAGCTGTTTTTT
TRBJ2-7,TRBV10-2,.,.,CASSVSLRYEQYF,TGCGCCAGCAGCGTGAGCCTCCGTTACGAGCAGTACTTC
TRBJ2-2,TRBV30,.,.,CAWSPPGHSGELFF,TGTGCCTGGAGTCCCCCGGGGCATTCCGGGGAGCTGTTTTTT
TRBJ2-3,TRBV7-9,.,.,CASSQAGLPKGDTQYF,TGTGCCAGCAGTCAAGCTGGCCTACCAAAAGGGGATACGCAGTATTTT
TRBJ1-6,TRBV28,.,.,CASSLTRGNSPLHF,TGTGCCAGCAGTCTTACCCGGGGGAATTCACCCCTCCACTTT
TRBJ2-7,TRBV18,.,.,CASSPTAYEQYF,TGTGCCAGCTCACCAACAGCCTACGAGCAGTACTTC
TRBJ2-5,TRBV10-3,TRBD2,.,CATLPGLAGGPRETQYF,TGTGCCACCCTACCGGGACTAGCGGGAGGGCCACGGGAGACCCAGTACTTC
TRBJ1-1,TRBV3-1/TRBV3-2,.,.,CASSQEWREGAFF,TGTGCCAGCAGCCAAGAATGGAGGGAAGGAGCTTTCTTT
TRBJ1-1,TRBV7-2,.,.,CASSRGLNTEAFF,TGTGCCAGCAGCAGAGGGTTGAACACTGAAGCTTTCTTT
TRBJ1-5,TRBV6-2/TRBV6-3,.,.,CASSYPRRNSNQPQHF,TGTGCCAGCAGTTACCCTCGAAGGAATAGCAATCAGCCCCAGCATTTT
TRBJ1-1,TRBV6-5,.,.,CASSYGGVGTEAFF,TGTGCCAGCAGTTACGGGGGGGTAGGGACTGAAGCTTTCTTT
TRBJ2-1,TRBV18,.,.,CASSPMSVTVSSWFLFF,TGTGCCAGCTCACCAATGTCCGTGACAGTTTCATCCTGGTTTTTGTTCTTC
TRBJ1-6,TRBV28,.,once,CASSLGSGNSPLHF,TGTGCCAGCAGTTTAGGGTCGGGGAATTCACCCCTCCACTTT
TRBJ1-6,TRBV7-3,TRBD1,.,CASSLLDRDNNSPLHF,TGTGCCAGCAGCTTATTGGACAGGGACAATAATTCACCCCTCCACTTT
TRBJ1-2,TRBV3-1/TRBV3-2,.,few,CASSPKEGRANYGYTF,TGTGCCAGCAGCCCCAAGGAGGGCAGGGCTAACTATGGCTACACCTTC
TRBJ2-1,TRBV19,TRBD1,.,CASSVTQGATYNEQFF,TGTGCCAGTAGTGTTACCCAGGGGGCGACGTATAATGAGCAGTTCTTC
TRBJ2-1,TRBV20-1,TRBD2,.,CSASVLAGASSYNEQFF,TGCAGTGCTAGTGTCCTAGCGGGGGCCAGCTCCTACAATGAGCAGTTCTTC
TRBJ2-1,TRBV3-1/TRBV3-2,TRBD1,.,CASSRQGYNEQFF,TGTGCCAGCTCGCGACAGGGATACAATGAGCAGTTCTTC
TRBJ2-1,TRBV5-6,TRBD2,.,CASSLAGGSGSEQFF,TGTGCCAGCAGCTTGGCGGGCGGGAGCGGGAGTGAGCAGTTCTTC
TRBJ2-5,TRBV27,TRBD2,.,CASSYQMGEGETQYF,TGTGCCAGCAGTTATCAGATGGGGGAGGGGGAGACCCAGTACTTC
TRBJ2-3,TRBV24-1,.,.,CATGLSTDTQYF,TGTGCCACCGGATTGAGCACAGATACGCAGTATTTT
TRBJ2-2,TRBV6-1,.,.,CASSVQGPSNTGELFF,TGTGCCAGCAGTGTCCAGGGGCCATCGAACACCGGGGAGCTGTTTTTT
TRBJ1-2,TRBV4-3,TRBD1,.,CASSQNSGGVYGYTF,TGCGCCAGCAGCCAAAACTCAGGGGGCGTCTATGGCTACACCTTC
TRBJ1-1,TRBV5-1,TRBD1,.,CASFAGGFLNTEAFF,TGCGCCAGCTTCGCAGGGGGCTTCCTGAACACTGAAGCTTTCTTT
TRBJ2-1,TRBV19,TRBD1,.,CASSPGQLKGEQFF,TGTGCCAGCTCACCGGGACAGCTCAAGGGTGAGCAGTTCTTC
TRBJ1-2,TRBV12-3/TRBV12-4,.,.,CASSLAGYSGYTF,TGTGCCAGCAGTTTAGCGGGGTATAGTGGCTACACCTTC
TRBJ2-3,TRBV27,TRBD2,.,CASSPSGPTDTQYF,TGTGCCAGCAGCCCTAGCGGTCCCACAGATACGCAGTATTTT
TRBJ2-7,TRBV15,.,.,CATSRGDRYEQYF,TGTGCCACCAGCCGAGGTGACAGGTACGAGCAGTACTTC
TRBJ2-5,TRBV7-2,.,.,CASSLRRGPRAQETQYF,TGTGCCAGCAGCTTAAGACGCGGCCCACGGGCCCAAGAGACCCAGTACTTC
TRBJ1-2,TRBV5-8,TRBD1,.,CASSRTGNYGYTF,TGTGCCAGCAGCCGGACAGGAAACTATGGCTACACCTTC
TRBJ2-3,TRBV9,TRBD1,.,CASSTRQGSTDTQYF,TGTGCCAGCAGCACCCGACAGGGAAGCACAGATACGCAGTATTTT
TRBJ1-4,TRBV11-2,.,.,CASTLGGAEKLFF,TGTGCCAGCACCCTGGGGGGCGCGGAAAAACTGTTTTTT
TRBJ1-3,TRBV11-2,.,.,CASSRNDARGNTIYF,TGTGCCAGCAGCAGGAACGATGCGAGAGGAAACACCATATATTTT
TRBJ1-1,TRBV11-2,.,few,CASSTLRAGTEAFF,TGTGCCAGCAGCACACTCAGGGCCGGGACTGAAGCTTTCTTT
TRBJ2-5,TRBV7-2,.,.,CASSPVGFGETQYF,TGTGCCAGCAGCCCCGTGGGCTTCGGGGAGACCCAGTACTTC
TRBJ2-7,TRBV5-1,.,once,CASSRDTTTSYEQYF,TGCGCCAGCAGCCGGGACACAACAACCTCCTACGAGCAGTACTTC
TRBJ1-1,TRBV24-1,.,.,CATSDSRELNTEAFF,TGTGCCACCAGTGACAGTAGGGAACTGAACACTGAAGCTTTCTTT
TRBJ1-5,TRBV18,.,.,CASSPSGKPQHF,TGTGCCAGCTCACCATCCGGAAAGCCCCAGCATTTT
TRBJ2-3,TRBV7-3,TRBD1,.,CASSPRTGGTDTQYF,TGTGCCAGCAGCCCCCGGACAGGGGGCACAGATACGCAGTATTTT
TRBJ1-2,TRBV6-1,TRBD1,.,CASSEAGTGGAGYTF,TGTGCCAGCAGTGAAGCCGGGACAGGGGGCGCTGGCTACACCTTC